This passage covers 20 T cell receptor beta chains from one sample sequenced in a study of response to subunit inactivated influenza vaccine. TCRdb fed the RT-PCR reads into MiXCR, producing one record per CDR3 protein. Counted here are a few hundred thousand distinct CDR3 sequences, roughly 15% occurring once; the ten biggest clones make up 8.5% to 14%. The sample here was PBMCs from blood, taken about 11 days after vaccination. These receptors all stem from a man aged 50 or older who received an inactivated influenza vaccine.

This clonotype was counted a few times. The chain uses TRBV11-2 and TRBJ1-6; D remains unclear. The germline V and J ends were trimmed by 2 bases and 6 bases, with 5 bases remaining between them. The germline V gene has CDR1 SGHAT and CDR2 FQNNGV. The length of the CDR3 is 13 residues. CDR3: CASSLKTNSPLHF. Written as DNA, the CDR3 is TGTGCCAGCAGCTTAAAGACTAATTCACCCCTCCACTTT.

The table lists this clonotype with many counts. V gene TRBV7-2 combines with J gene TRBJ2-7; TRBD1 aligns across 9 bases. This CDR3 spans 14 amino acids. Germline loops: CDR1 SGHTA, CDR2 FQGNSA. V shed 5 bases, J shed 3 bases, and the junction held 5 bases outside the gene matches. The CDR3 coding sequence is TGTGCCAGCAGCCCGGGGACAGGGAACTACGAGCAGTACTTC. Its translation: CASSPGTGNYEQYF.

The gene calls are TRBV2 and TRBJ2-7; weak D call: TRBD2 (6 bases). From germline, CDR1 is SNHLY and CDR2 FYNNEI. V was trimmed by 7 bases and J by 2 bases, leaving 15 bases between them. The CDR3 is made up of 14 amino acids. CDR3 coding DNA: TGTGCCAGCATACCCTGGGGGGAAACCTACGAGCAGTACTTC. Translated: CASIPWGETYEQYF.

This clonotype showed up just a few times. The rearrangement links TRBV4-3 to TRBJ2-3; D perhaps matches TRBD1 (7 bases). Trimming pared 0 bases from V and 0 bases from J, leaving 16 bases between. CDR1 and CDR2 from the germline V gene are LGHNA and YSLEER. The CDR3 length is 18 residues. The CDR3 DNA is TGCGCCAGCAGCCAAGACTGGGGGGCAGGGGGAAGCACAGATACGCAGTATTTT. Protein: CASSQDWGAGGSTDTQYF.

This clonotype was picked up many times. The chain carries TRBV4-1 and TRBJ1-4, with D maybe TRBD1 (5 bases). Per germline, CDR1 MGHRA and CDR2 YSYEKL. This CDR3 is 16 amino acids long. V gave up 1 base and J gave up 3 bases, with 12 bases separating them. Written as DNA, the CDR3 is TGCGCCAGCAGCCAAGGACCGGGACGGGCTAATGAAAAACTGTTTTTT. Translated, it gives CASSQGPGRANEKLFF.

The chain is built from TRBV7-9 and TRBJ2-1, with D perhaps TRBD1 (6 bases). CDR3 length: 15 amino acids. With 5 bases removed from V and 2 bases from J, the gap between germline ends came to 13 bases. The V gene's germline CDR1 is SEHNR and CDR2 FQNEAQ (reference sequence). The CDR3 reads CASSLRRDTYNEQFF. The CDR3 bases are TGTGCCAGCAGCCTACGCCGGGACACCTACAATGAGCAGTTCTTC.

The genes are TRBV3-1 and TRBJ1-4; the D is unclear. The germline gives CDR1 LGHDT, CDR2 YNNKEL (reference sequence). The CDR3 contains 14 residues. Trimming removed 3 bases from V and 6 bases from J, with 11 bases in between. CDR3 nucleotide sequence: TGTGCCAGCAGCCAGCCCGGACTCTATGAAAAACTGTTTTTT. Amino acids: CASSQPGLYEKLFF.

This clonotype was seen more than once but under ten times. This chain connects TRBV7-9 to TRBJ1-2; D possibly corresponds to TRBD1 (6 bases). This CDR3 region has 16 residues. The V gene's germline CDR1 is SEHNR and CDR2 FQNEAQ (reference sequence). V dropped 5 bases and J dropped 8 bases, with 24 bases sitting between them. The CDR3 reads CASSPSYAEAGTGYTF. The DNA of the CDR3 is TGTGCCAGCAGCCCCTCCTATGCCGAGGCCGGGACAGGCTACACCTTC.

The chain carries TRBV29-1 and TRBJ2-5; TRBD2 aligns across 14 bases. This CDR3 region has 17 residues. Germline V CDR1 and CDR2: SQVTM, ANQGSEA. Trimming cost V 6 bases and J 2 bases; bases outside gene matches: 11. CDR3 sequence reads: CSVTSGRALHMQETQYF. Here the CDR3 DNA reads TGCAGCGTGACTAGCGGGAGGGCCCTCCACATGCAAGAGACCCAGTACTTC.

This chain uses TRBV29-1 with TRBJ1-2, with D uncertain. CDR1 is SQVTM, CDR2 ANQGSEA, per germline. The CDR3 has 13 amino acids. V was trimmed by 4 bases and J by 3 bases, leaving 12 bases between them. The CDR3 coding sequence is TGCAGCGTTGCCCGTCGGTCAGACTATGGCTACACCTTC. Amino acid sequence: CSVARRSDYGYTF.

The chain carries TRBV11-3 and TRBJ2-2; TRBD1 matches at 9 bases. Per the germline V gene, CDR1 is SGHNT and CDR2 is YENEEA. This CDR3 region has 16 residues. V was pared by 4 bases and J by 0 bases, with 3 bases of the junction left unmatched. CDR3 residues: CASSSHRGPNTGELFF. In DNA form, the CDR3 reads TGTGCCAGCAGCTCACACAGGGGGCCGAACACCGGGGAGCTGTTTTTT.

The rearrangement joins TRBV7-9 to TRBJ2-2; 9 nucleotides agree with TRBD1. CDR3 size: 16 residues. Germline V lookup: CDR1 SEHNR, CDR2 FQNEAQ (reference sequence). Trimming removed 4 bases from V and 4 bases from J; junction bases left unmatched: 7. The CDR3 is CASSSDRGSVTGELFF. CDR3 sequence (DNA): TGTGCCAGCAGCTCGGACAGGGGATCGGTCACCGGGGAGCTGTTTTTT.

This clonotype occurred many times. The CDR3: CASSSSGTTYEQYF. Written as DNA, the CDR3 is TGTGCCAGCAGCTCCTCCGGGACTACTTACGAGCAGTACTTC. The chain links TRBV7-2 to TRBJ2-7; 7 nucleotides line up with TRBD2. Trimming cost V 4 bases and J 4 bases; bases outside gene matches: 7. The CDR3 covers 14 residues. The germline V gene encodes CDR1 SGHTA and CDR2 FQGNSA.

The chain couples TRBV29-1 to TRBJ1-3; D may be TRBD1 (5 bases). The CDR3 runs 11 residues. The germline V gene encodes CDR1 SQVTM and CDR2 ANQGSEA. The CDR3 loop is CGTGFGNTIYF. The DNA of the CDR3 is TGCGGGACGGGATTTGGAAACACCATATATTTT. Based on the CDR3 plus reference TRBV29-1 and TRBJ1-3, the full variable domain is SAVISQKPSRDICQRGTSLTIQCQVDSQVTMMFWYRQQPGQSLTLIATANQGSEATYESGFVIDKFPISRPNLTFSTLTVSNMSPEDSSIYLCGTGFGNTIYFGEGSWLTVV.

This clonotype appeared a few times. This chain joins TRBV4-3 and TRBJ2-3, with D unresolved. CDR1 is LGHNA and CDR2 is YSLEER in the germline V gene. The V and J ends lost 3 bases and 5 bases respectively, with 9 bases between them. The CDR3 totals 13 residues. CDR3 protein: CASSHTWGDTQYF. The CDR3 coding sequence is TGCGCCAGCAGCCATACGTGGGGAGATACGCAGTATTTT.

As to this clonotype: One junction end disagrees with the germline gene, perhaps due to a read error. Here the CDR3 reads CASSADRGSETQHF. In nucleotides, the CDR3 is TGTGCCAGCAGCGCCGACAGGGGATCGGAGACCCAGCACTTC. V and J are TRBV7-9 and TRBJ2-5; 8 bases match TRBD1. The CDR3 runs 14 residues. Germline loops: CDR1 SEHNR, CDR2 FQNEAQ (reference sequence). Full variable domain (missing parts from reference TRBV7-9 and TRBJ2-5): DTGVSQNPRHKITKRGQNVTFRCDPISEHNRLYWYRQTLGQGPEFLTYFQNEAQLEKSRLLSDRFSAERPKGSFSTLEIQRTEQGDSAMYLCASSADRGSETQHFGPGTRLLVL.

This clonotype has just a few counts. This chain links TRBV28 with TRBJ2-5; possible D gene TRBD2, 6 bases. The CDR3 runs to 17 residues. Germline lookup yields CDR1 MDHEN and CDR2 SYDVKM. Trimming pared 1 base from V and 1 base from J, leaving 16 bases between. The CDR3 bases are TGTGCCAGCAGTTTATTAGGCGAGCGGGTAATCCAAGAGACCCAGTACTTC. Translation: CASSLLGERVIQETQYF. Supplemented by reference TRBV28 and TRBJ2-5, the full variable domain reads DVKVTQSSRYLVKRTGEKVFLECVQDMDHENMFWYRQDPGLGLRLIYFSYDVKMKEKGDIPEGYSVSREKKERFSLILESASTNQTSMYLCASSLLGERVIQETQYFGPGTRLLVL.

This clonotype was counted only a few times. This chain links TRBV12-3 or TRBV12-4 with TRBJ1-5; D gene unclear. The CDR3 is 14 residues long. V gave up 0 bases and J gave up 6 bases, with 9 bases separating them. In DNA form, the CDR3 reads TGTGCCAGCAGTTTAGCGCGATCGGGTCAGCCCCAGCATTTT. This translates into CASSLARSGQPQHF.

A few counts support this clonotype. The J gene is TRBJ2-7, the V gene TRBV10-3; the D is unclear. Germline V gene lookup returns CDR1 ENHRY and CDR2 SYGVKD. V was clipped by 7 bases and J by 3 bases, with 13 bases between them. The CDR3 is 13 amino acids. The CDR3 DNA reads TGTGCCATCAACGGCGGAACCGACTACGAGCAGTACTTC. It yields the protein CAINGGTDYEQYF.

This clonotype came up a few times. V and J are TRBV20-1 and TRBJ2-5; the match to TRBD1 covers 10 bases. This CDR3 is built from 14 residues. V lost 6 bases and J lost 2; bases outside the gene matches: 6. CDR1 DFQATT and CDR2 SNEGSKA come from the germline V gene (reference sequence). The CDR3 protein is CSATDRGWQETQYF. CDR3 nucleotides: TGCAGTGCCACGGACAGGGGGTGGCAAGAGACCCAGTACTTC.